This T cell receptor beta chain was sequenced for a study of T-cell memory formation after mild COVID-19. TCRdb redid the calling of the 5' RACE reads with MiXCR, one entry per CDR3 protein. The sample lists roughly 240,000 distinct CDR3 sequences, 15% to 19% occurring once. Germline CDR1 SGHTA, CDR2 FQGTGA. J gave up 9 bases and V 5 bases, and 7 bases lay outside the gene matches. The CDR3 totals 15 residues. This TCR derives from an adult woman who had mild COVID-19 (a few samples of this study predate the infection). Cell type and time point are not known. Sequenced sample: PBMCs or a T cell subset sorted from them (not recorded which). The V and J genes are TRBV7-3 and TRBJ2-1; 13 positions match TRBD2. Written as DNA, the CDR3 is TGTGCCAGCAGCCCGGGACTAGCGGGACGGGTTGAGCAGTTCTTC. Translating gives CASSPGLAGRVEQFF. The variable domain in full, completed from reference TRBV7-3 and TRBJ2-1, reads GAGVSQTPSNKVTEKGKYVELRCDPISGHTALYWYRQSLGQGPEFLIYFQGTGAADDSGLPNDRFFAVRPEGSVSTLKIQRTERGDSAVYLCASSPGLAGRVEQFFGPGTRLTVL.